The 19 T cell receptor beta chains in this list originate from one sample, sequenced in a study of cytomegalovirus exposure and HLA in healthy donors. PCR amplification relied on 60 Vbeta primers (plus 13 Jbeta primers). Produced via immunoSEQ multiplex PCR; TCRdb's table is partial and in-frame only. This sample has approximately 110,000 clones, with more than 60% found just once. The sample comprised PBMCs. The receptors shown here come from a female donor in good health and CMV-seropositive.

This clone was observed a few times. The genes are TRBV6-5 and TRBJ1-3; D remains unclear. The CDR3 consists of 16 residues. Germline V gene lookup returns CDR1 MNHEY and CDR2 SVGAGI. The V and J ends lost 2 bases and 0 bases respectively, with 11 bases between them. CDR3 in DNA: TGTGCCAGCAGTTACGGGCCGTTATTCTCTGGAAACACCATATATTTT. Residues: CASSYGPLFSGNTIYF.

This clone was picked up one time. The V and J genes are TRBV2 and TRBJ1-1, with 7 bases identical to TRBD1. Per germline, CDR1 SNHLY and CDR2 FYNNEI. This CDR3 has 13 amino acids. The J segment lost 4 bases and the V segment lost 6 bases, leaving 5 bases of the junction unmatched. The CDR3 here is CASRVTGPTEAFF. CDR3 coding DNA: TGTGCCAGCAGGGTGACAGGGCCCACTGAAGCTTTCTTT. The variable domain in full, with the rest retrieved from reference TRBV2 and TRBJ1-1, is EPEVTQTPSHQVTQMGQEVILRCVPISNHLYFYWYRQILGQKVEFLVSFYNNEISEKSEIFDDQFSVERPDGSNFTLKIRSTKLEDSAMYFCASRVTGPTEAFFGQGTRLTVV.

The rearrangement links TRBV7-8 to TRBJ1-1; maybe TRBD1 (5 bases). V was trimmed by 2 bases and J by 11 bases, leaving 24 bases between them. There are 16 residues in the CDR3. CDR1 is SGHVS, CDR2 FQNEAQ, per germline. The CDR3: CASSLWGVERSLLAFF. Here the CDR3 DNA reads TGTGCCAGCAGCTTATGGGGGGTAGAGAGGAGTCTCTTGGCTTTCTTT.

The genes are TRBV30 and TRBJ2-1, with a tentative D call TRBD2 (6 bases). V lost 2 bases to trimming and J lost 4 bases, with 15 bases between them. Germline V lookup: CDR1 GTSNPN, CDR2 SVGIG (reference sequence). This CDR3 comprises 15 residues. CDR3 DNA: TGTGCCTGGAGTCTCGCTAGCGTGTTATACAATGAGCAGTTCTTC. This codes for CAWSLASVLYNEQFF. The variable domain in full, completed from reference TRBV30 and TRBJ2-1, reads SQTIHQWPATLVQPVGSPLSLECTVEGTSNPNLYWYRQAAGRGLQLLFYSVGIGQISSEVPQNLSASRPQDRQFILSSKKLLLSDSGFYLCAWSLASVLYNEQFFGPGTRLTVL.

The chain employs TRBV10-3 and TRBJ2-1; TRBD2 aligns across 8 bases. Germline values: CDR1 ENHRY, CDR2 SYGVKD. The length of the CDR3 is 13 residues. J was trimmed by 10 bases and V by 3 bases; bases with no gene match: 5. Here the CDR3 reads CAISDRLASEQFF. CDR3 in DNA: TGTGCCATCAGTGACAGACTAGCGAGCGAGCAGTTCTTC.

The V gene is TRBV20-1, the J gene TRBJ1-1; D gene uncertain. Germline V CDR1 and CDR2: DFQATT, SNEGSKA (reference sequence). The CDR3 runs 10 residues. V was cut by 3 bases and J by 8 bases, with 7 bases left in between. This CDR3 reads CSARGEEAFF. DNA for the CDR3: TGCAGTGCTAGGGGAGAGGAAGCTTTCTTT.

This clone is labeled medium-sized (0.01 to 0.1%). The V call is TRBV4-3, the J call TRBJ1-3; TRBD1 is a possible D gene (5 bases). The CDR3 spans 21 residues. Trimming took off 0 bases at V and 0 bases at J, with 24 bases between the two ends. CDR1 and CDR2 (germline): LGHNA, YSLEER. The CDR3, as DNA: TGCGCCAGCAGCCAAGATCTTGGGGGGGGGACTTCCCTTTTCTCTGGAAACACCATATATTTT. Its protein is CASSQDLGGGTSLFSGNTIYF.

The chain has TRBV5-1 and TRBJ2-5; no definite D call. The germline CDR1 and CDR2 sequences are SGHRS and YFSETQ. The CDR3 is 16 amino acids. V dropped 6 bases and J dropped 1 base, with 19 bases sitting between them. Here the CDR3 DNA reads TGCGCCAGCAAACCCCTGGTGCGTGAACTCCAAGAGACCCAGTACTTC. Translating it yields CASKPLVRELQETQYF.

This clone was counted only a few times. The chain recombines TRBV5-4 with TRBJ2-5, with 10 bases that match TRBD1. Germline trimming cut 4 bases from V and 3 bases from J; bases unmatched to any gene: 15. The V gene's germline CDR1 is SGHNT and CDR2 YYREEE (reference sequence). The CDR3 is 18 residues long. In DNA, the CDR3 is TGTGCCAGCAGCCCCCGGGGACAGGGGCCCTTAAATAAAGAGACCCAGTACTTC. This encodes CASSPRGQGPLNKETQYF.

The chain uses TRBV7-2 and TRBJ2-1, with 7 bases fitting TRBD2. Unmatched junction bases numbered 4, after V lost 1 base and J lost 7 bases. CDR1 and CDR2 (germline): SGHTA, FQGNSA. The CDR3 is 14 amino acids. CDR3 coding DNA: TGTGCCAGCAGCTTAGTAGTTAGCGGGAATGAGCAGTTCTTC. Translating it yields CASSLVVSGNEQFF.

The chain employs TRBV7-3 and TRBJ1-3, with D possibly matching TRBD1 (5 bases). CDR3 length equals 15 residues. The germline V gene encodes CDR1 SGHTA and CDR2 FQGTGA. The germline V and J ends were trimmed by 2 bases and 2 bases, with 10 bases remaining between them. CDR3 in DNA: TGTGCCAGCAGCTTAGGAGGGGAAACTGGAAACACCATATATTTT. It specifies CASSLGGETGNTIYF.

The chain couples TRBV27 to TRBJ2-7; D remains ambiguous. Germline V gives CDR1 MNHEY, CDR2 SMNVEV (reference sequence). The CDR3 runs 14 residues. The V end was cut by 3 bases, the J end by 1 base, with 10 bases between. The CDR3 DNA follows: TGTGCCAGCAGTTTGGCGGCCAAATCCTACGAGCAGTACTTC. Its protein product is CASSLAAKSYEQYF.

The DNA of the CDR3 is TGCGCCAGCAGCTTGGGCAGCGGGAGGACCACCGGGGAGCTGTTTTTT. Protein sequence: CASSLGSGRTTGELFF. The V gene is TRBV5-1, the J gene TRBJ2-2, with 9 nucleotides matching TRBD2. Germline assignment: CDR1 SGHRS and CDR2 YFSETQ. The CDR3 is made up of 16 amino acids. Trimming removed 0 bases from V and 4 bases from J; junction bases left unmatched: 4.

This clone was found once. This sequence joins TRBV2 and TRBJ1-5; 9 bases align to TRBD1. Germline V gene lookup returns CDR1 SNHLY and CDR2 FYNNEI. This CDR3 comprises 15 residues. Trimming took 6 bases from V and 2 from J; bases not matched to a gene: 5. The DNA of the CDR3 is TGTGCCAGCAGAAGGGACAGGGCTGGCAATCAGCCCCAGCATTTT. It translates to CASRRDRAGNQPQHF.

CDR3 DNA: TGCGCCAGCAGCCAAGCCGGGAGTGGGGCAGATACGCAGTATTTT. Translation gives CASSQAGSGADTQYF. V and J are TRBV4-1 and TRBJ2-3, with D possibly being TRBD2 (6 bases). CDR1 and CDR2 (germline): MGHRA, YSYEKL. The V and J ends lost 1 base and 4 bases respectively, with 12 bases between them. The CDR3 consists of 15 residues.

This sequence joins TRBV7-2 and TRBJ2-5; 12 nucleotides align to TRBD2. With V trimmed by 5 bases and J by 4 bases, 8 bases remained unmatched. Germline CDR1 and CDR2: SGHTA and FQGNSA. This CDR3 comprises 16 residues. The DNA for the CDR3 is TGTGCCAGCAGCAATGGACTAGCGGGGTCCCTAGAGACCCAGTACTTC. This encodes CASSNGLAGSLETQYF.

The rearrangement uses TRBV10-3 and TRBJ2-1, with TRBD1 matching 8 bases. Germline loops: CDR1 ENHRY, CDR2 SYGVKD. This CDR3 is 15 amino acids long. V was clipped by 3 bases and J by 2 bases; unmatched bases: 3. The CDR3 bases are TGTGCCATCAGTGAAGACAGGGGAACCTACAATGAGCAGTTCTTC. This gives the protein CAISEDRGTYNEQFF.

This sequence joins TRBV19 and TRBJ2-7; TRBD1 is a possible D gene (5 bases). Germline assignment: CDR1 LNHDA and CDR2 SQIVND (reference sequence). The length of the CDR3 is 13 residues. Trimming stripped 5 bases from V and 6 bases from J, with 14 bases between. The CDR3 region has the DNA TGTGCCAGTAGTGGCGACCAGGGCTTCGAGCAGTACTTC. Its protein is CASSGDQGFEQYF. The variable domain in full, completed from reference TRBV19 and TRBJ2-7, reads DGGITQSPKYLFRKEGQNVTLSCEQNLNHDAMYWYRQDPGQGLRLIYYSQIVNDFQKGDIAEGYSVSREKKESFPLTVTSAQKNPTAFYLCASSGDQGFEQYFGPGTRLTVT.

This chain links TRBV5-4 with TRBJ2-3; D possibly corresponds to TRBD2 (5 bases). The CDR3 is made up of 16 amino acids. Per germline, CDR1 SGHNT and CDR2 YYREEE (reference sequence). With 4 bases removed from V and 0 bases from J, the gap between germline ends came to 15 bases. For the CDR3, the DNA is TGTGCCAGCAGCCCCTCGAGGGAACGGAGCACAGATACGCAGTATTTT. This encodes CASSPSRERSTDTQYF.